Below, 8 T cell receptor beta chains from the same sample are listed, as sequenced in a study of blood T cell repertoires in COVID-19. Libraries were prepared by immunoSEQ multiplex PCR; TCRdb keeps only in-frame clonotypes and omits some of them. The data hold about 300,000 clones, with 85% to 90% observed a single time. Sequencing input: PBMCs or T cells enriched from blood (not recorded which). These receptors were obtained from a man aged 25 to 40 who had recovered from COVID-19.

This chain links TRBV5-5 with TRBJ1-5; possibly TRBD1 for D (5 bases). The ends were cut back, 4 bases at V and 3 bases at J, with 11 bases in the middle. The CDR3 length is 14 residues. Germline V CDR1 and CDR2: SGHKS, YYEKEE (reference sequence). The CDR3 is CASSTDSYNQPQHF. The CDR3 DNA follows: TGTGCCAGCAGCACTGACAGTTACAATCAGCCCCAGCATTTT. The entire variable domain, with the rest obtained from reference TRBV5-5 and TRBJ1-5, is as follows: DAGVTQSPTHLIKTRGQQVTLRCSPISGHKSVSWYQQVLGQGPQFIFQYYEKEERGRGNFPDRFSARQFPNYSSELNVNALLLGDSALYLCASSTDSYNQPQHFGDGTRLSIL.

In this sample, this clone turned up once. The sample holds other DNA sequences that translate to the same CDR3. The V call is TRBV6-5, the J call TRBJ1-3; D is unclear. In germline, CDR1 is MNHEY, CDR2 SVGAGI. This CDR3 has 14 residues. Trimming removed 2 bases from V and 1 base from J, with 6 bases in between. The CDR3 region has the DNA TGTGCCAGCAGTTACGGTACTTCTGGAAACACCATATATTTT. Translating gives CASSYGTSGNTIYF.

V is TRBV27 and J is TRBJ2-7, with TRBD1 matching over 7 bases. The CDR3 runs to 15 residues. Trimming took 5 bases from V and 2 from J; bases not matched to a gene: 9. Germline CDR1 MNHEY, CDR2 SMNVEV (reference sequence). Here the CDR3 DNA reads TGTGCCAGCAGTCGCAGCCGGACAGGCCCCTACGAGCAGTACTTC. This gives the protein CASSRSRTGPYEQYF.

The V and J genes are TRBV9 and TRBJ2-1; D unresolved. The CDR3 has 13 residues. V was clipped by 3 bases and J by 8 bases, with 12 bases between them. The germline gives CDR1 SGDLS, CDR2 YYNGEE. The CDR3 region has the DNA TGTGCCAGCAGCGACTACAATCCCCATGAGCAGTTCTTC. Its translation: CASSDYNPHEQFF.

This rearrangement joins TRBV27 to TRBJ1-4; D may be TRBD1 (5 bases). The V gene's germline CDR1 is MNHEY and CDR2 SMNVEV (reference sequence). V lost 7 bases and J 3 bases, leaving 12 bases between the germline ends. This CDR3 contains 14 residues. CDR3 residues: CASTPRDSNEKLFF. Here the CDR3 DNA reads TGTGCCAGCACCCCCCGGGACTCTAATGAAAAACTGTTTTTT. Using reference TRBV27 and TRBJ1-4 for the parts outside the CDR3, the full variable domain is EAQVTQNPRYLITVTGKKLTVTCSQNMNHEYMSWYRQDPGLGLRQIYYSMNVEVTDKGDVPEGYKVSRKEKRNFPLILESPSPNQTSLYFCASTPRDSNEKLFFGSGTQLSVL.

The chain employs TRBV28 and TRBJ1-1; TRBD1 aligns across 7 bases. J lost 5 bases, V lost 9 bases, and 12 bases had no gene match. The V gene's germline CDR1 is MDHEN and CDR2 SYDVKM. This CDR3 has 14 residues. The CDR3 is CASFNAGGRTEAFF. The CDR3 DNA follows: TGTGCCAGTTTCAACGCAGGGGGACGAACTGAAGCTTTCTTT. The entire variable domain, with the rest obtained from reference TRBV28 and TRBJ1-1, is as follows: DVKVTQSSRYLVKRTGEKVFLECVQDMDHENMFWYRQDPGLGLRLIYFSYDVKMKEKGDIPEGYSVSREKKERFSLILESASTNQTSMYLCASFNAGGRTEAFFGQGTRLTVV.

The CDR3 is CASSSGQVYEQYF. CDR3 coding DNA: TGTGCCAGCAGTTCCGGACAGGTCTACGAGCAGTACTTC. J is TRBJ2-7 and V is TRBV12-3 or TRBV12-4; 7 bases fit TRBD1. The CDR3 is made up of 13 amino acids. The V segment lost 4 bases and the J segment 3 bases; nucleotides outside the gene matches: 3.

The V call is TRBV6-4, the J call TRBJ1-5; D is possibly TRBD1 (5 bases). Trimming shortened V by 3 bases and J by 6 bases, and 18 bases separated the two germline ends. Germline V gene sequence: CDR1 MRHNA, CDR2 SNTAGT. The CDR3 totals 16 residues. The CDR3 DNA reads TGTGCCAGCAGTGAGTCCCCCAATGGGGGAGGTCAGCCCCAGCATTTT. Translation: CASSESPNGGGQPQHF.